This T cell receptor (beta chain) was recovered during a study of PD-1 blockade in mismatch repair-deficient tumors. Comment on this clone: Its target is unknown.

Time point meaning: roughly 10-day in vitro stimulation with candidate neoantigen peptide 2. TCR sequencing covered a few patients who responded to pembrolizumab. Germline trimming cut 5 bases from V and 0 bases from J; bases unmatched to any gene: 8. The germline gives CDR1 MGHRA, CDR2 YSYEKL. CDR3 size: 16 residues. Using immunoSEQ multiplex PCR, the repertoire was profiled, and TCRdb retains in-frame clones only, with some absent. The table lists approximately 9,800 clones, approximately 86% of them singletons. The sample was cells cultured in vitro, taken from a patient treated with pembrolizumab. The chain combines TRBV4-1 with TRBJ2-3; 7 positions match TRBD1. The origin of this receptor is an adult with mismatch repair-deficient cancer. The CDR3 spells CASSTWDSESTDTQYF. In nucleotides, the CDR3 is TGCGCCAGCAGCACATGGGACAGTGAGAGCACAGATACGCAGTATTTT.